This T cell receptor beta chain was obtained from a study of blood T cell repertoires in COVID-19 (dated by TCRdb to about 2020). General notes on the study: Samples covering the acute and convalescent phases of COVID-19 were provided by collaborators in the United States, Italy and Spain. The material from the prospective study consisted of cDNA or gDNA derived from T cells, B-cell-depleted T cells, or PBMCs. The repertoires were released in a freely available public database meant as a resource for research on the immune response to SARS-CoV-2. Sample metadata almost always included a de-identified subject ID, COVID-19 status, age in years and sex. The samples were drawn from the first 160 participants of the ongoing ImmuneRACE study and from 1,254 subjects provided by 6 global collaborators. Subjects who had been exposed to COVID-19, were actively infected with it, or had recovered from it provided the deeply sampled blood TCRbeta repertoires that made up the dataset. Where available, HLA class I and class II types were taken from metadata supplied by the sample provider and were not determined by assay-based typing.

Each collaborating institution followed its own protocols to collect whole blood in K2EDTA tubes. For TCRbeta analysis, collaborators shipped samples in one of three forms: frozen whole blood, isolated PBMCs, or DNA extracted from either of those sample types. Details on this clone: It lacks a known antigen. Within one base of it there is no much larger clone, and no base qualities were kept.

TCRbeta CDR3 regions were amplified from genomic DNA by means of the immunoSEQ Assay, a bias-controlled multiplex PCR. The published analysis was carried out like this. The number of nucleated cells in each sample was estimated from the amplification of reference gene primers within the assay. Sequence reads were collapsed and filtered to measure the absolute abundance of every unique TCRbeta CDR3 rearrangement. For each sample, productive Simpson clonality was calculated as the square root of Simpson's diversity index across productive rearrangements. TCRdb re-hosts the immuneACCESS table, in-frame sequences only. Its copies lack some clones; in the studies checked, an unresolved V gene accounts for under half of them, and the cause for the rest is not known. The D gene and trimming were derived from the DNA, and the V and J assignments and clone size from that table. The sample data list some 77,000 clones, and around 88% of these were observed just once. The top ten clones comprise more than 7.5% of the sample.

V is shortened by 4 bases, J by 3 bases, and the region joining them spans 9 bases. CDR1 and CDR2, looked up from the germline V gene, are MDHEN and SYDVKM. The cysteine opens and the phenylalanine closes a CDR3 of 13 amino acids. Only CDR3 DNA remains: 39 bases, in frame from the first base. What the research found in general, with its limitations: How much clinical and demographic metadata was included differed by source and by participant, and the metadata was provided uncurated.

The origin of this receptor is a man aged 25-45 years with acute or convalescent COVID-19. The chain couples TRBV28 to TRBJ1-2; the D segment cannot be called with confidence. The source material was peripheral blood. Here is the DNA: TGTGCCAGCAGTTACAGATTATACTATGGCTACACCTTC. Its product reads: CASSYRLYYGYTF.